The entry that follows covers one T cell receptor (beta chain) sequence. Its cognate antigen is unknown. The data stem from a study of brain T cells in children with intractable seizures. General study points: Pre-surgery blood may have been undersampled, hiding some clones. HCMV serostatus was not known, and viral specificity came from CDR3 similarity only.

Only cases whose brain tissue showed the highest T cell transcript signatures were sequenced. Patients received at least one anti-epileptic drug before surgery. Trimming stripped 5 bases from V and 5 bases from J, with 13 bases between. The CDR3 loop spans 14 amino acids. Germline V gene sequence: CDR1 MGHRA, CDR2 YSYEKL. Clones were read by immunoSEQ multiplex PCR, and TCRdb kept only the in-frame ones, dropping some. The sample contains tens of thousands of clones, approximately 94% of which appear only once. The V and J genes are TRBV4-1 and TRBJ2-1; D is uncertain. This specimen consisted of peripheral blood, obtained at surgery. The clonotype originates from a boy younger than two with tuberous sclerosis and intractable seizures. The CDR3 DNA reads TGCGCCAGCAGCGCCTCCGCGGCAAACAATGAGCAGTTCTTC. This gives the protein CASSASAANNEQFF.